This note documents a single T cell receptor beta chain sequence. The CDR3 has 15 amino acids. TCRdb keeps only in-frame clones here, not all; method: immunoSEQ multiplex PCR. The table records under 150,000 clones, more than 75% of them present only once. This record belongs to a study of blood T cell repertoires in COVID-19. Study context: The cDNA or gDNA used as material had been derived from T cells, B-cell-depleted T cells, or PBMCs.

The receptor comes from a woman in her thirties or forties with acute or convalescent COVID-19. Sequenced material: peripheral blood. The chain combines TRBV21-1 with TRBJ2-1; the table's D call TRBD1 went unverified against the DNA. TRBV21-1 is a documented pseudogene. CDR3 sequence (DNA): TGTGCCAGCAGCAAAGGACAGTCTTACTACAATGAGCAGTTCTTC. Translation gives CASSKGQSYYNEQFF.